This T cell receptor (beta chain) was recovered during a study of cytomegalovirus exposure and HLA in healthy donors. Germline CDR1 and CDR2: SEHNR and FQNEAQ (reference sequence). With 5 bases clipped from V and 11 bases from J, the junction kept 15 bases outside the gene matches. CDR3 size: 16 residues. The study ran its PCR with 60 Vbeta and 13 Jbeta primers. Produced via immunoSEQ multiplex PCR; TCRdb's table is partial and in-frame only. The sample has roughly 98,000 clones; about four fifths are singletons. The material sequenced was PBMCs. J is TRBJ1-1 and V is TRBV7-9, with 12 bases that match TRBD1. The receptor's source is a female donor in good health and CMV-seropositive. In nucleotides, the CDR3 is TGTGCCAGCAGCCTAAGCGGGGACAGGGGGCTATGGAAGGCTTTCTTT. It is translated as CASSLSGDRGLWKAFF.